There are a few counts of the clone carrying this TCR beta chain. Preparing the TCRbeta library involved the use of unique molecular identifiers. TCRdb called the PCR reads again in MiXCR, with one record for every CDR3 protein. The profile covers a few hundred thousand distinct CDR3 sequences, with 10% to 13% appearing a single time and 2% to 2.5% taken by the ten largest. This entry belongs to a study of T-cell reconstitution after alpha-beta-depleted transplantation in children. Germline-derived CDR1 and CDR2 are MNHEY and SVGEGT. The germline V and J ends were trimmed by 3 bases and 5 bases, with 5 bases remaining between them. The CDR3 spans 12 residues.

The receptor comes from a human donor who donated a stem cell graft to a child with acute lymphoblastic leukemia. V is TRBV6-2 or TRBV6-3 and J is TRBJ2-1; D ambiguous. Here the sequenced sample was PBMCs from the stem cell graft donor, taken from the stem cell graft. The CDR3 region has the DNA TGTGCCAGCAGTTATTTTGACAATGAGCAGTTCTTC. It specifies CASSYFDNEQFF.